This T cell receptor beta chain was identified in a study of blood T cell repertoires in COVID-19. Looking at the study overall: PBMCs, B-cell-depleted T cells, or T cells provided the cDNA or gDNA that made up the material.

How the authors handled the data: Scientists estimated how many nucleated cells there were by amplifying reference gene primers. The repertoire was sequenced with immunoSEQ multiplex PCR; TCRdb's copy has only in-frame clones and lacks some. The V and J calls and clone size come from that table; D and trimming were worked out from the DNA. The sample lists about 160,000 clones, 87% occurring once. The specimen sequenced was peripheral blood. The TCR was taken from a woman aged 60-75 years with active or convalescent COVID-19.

The chain's CDR3 is CASSLGAGGRDVVHF. In DNA, the CDR3 is TGTGCCAGCAGCTTAGGTGCGGGGGGCAGGGACGTAGTGCATTTT. The genes are TRBV13 and TRBJ1-5, with a tentative D call TRBD1 (6 bases). CDR3 length equals 15 residues. Trimming pared 0 bases from V and 15 bases from J, leaving 21 bases between. The germline V gene encodes CDR1 PRHDT and CDR2 FYEKMQ (reference sequence).